These 7 T cell receptor beta chains were all obtained from the same sample, sequenced in a study of early T cells in non-severe SARS-CoV-2 infection. TCRdb used MiXCR to reprocess the 5' RACE reads, holding one entry per CDR3 protein. This sample carries about 63,000 distinct CDR3 sequences, over 10% of them seen once, and the ten largest clones take around 4.5%. The sample consisted of whole blood. Receptor source: an adult who was a healthcare worker with PCR-confirmed SARS-CoV-2 infection or an uninfected control (not recorded which).

The table lists this clonotype with a few counts. V and J are TRBV9 and TRBJ1-2; 7 bases map to TRBD1. Trimming took 0 bases from V and 8 from J; bases not matched to a gene: 10. Germline CDR1 SGDLS, CDR2 YYNGEE. The CDR3 sequence is 15 residues long. The CDR3 nucleotides read TGTGCCAGCAGCGTAGATGTTTCAGGGGGTTACGGCTACACCTTC. Translation: CASSVDVSGGYGYTF.

A few counts support this clonotype. The chain uses TRBV5-1 and TRBJ1-2; a weak D match, TRBD1 (6 bases). Germline V gives CDR1 SGHRS, CDR2 YFSETQ. V lost 3 bases and J 2 bases, leaving 14 bases between the germline ends. This CDR3 is 15 amino acids long. The CDR3 nucleotides read TGCGCCAGCAGCTCGGACGGACAGCTCAACTATGGCTACACCTTC. Translated: CASSSDGQLNYGYTF. The whole variable domain, filled in from reference TRBV5-1 and TRBJ1-2, reads KAGVTQTPRYLIKTRGQQVTLSCSPISGHRSVSWYQQTPGQGLQFLFEYFSETQRNKGNFPGRFSGRQFSNSRSEMNVSTLELGDSALYLCASSSDGQLNYGYTFGSGTRLTVV.

The rearrangement uses TRBV11-2 and TRBJ2-2; D possibly corresponds to TRBD1 (6 bases). The germline V and J ends were trimmed by 5 bases and 4 bases, with 17 bases remaining between them. CDR1 SGHAT and CDR2 FQNNGV come from the germline V gene. CDR3 size: 16 residues. The CDR3 DNA is TGTGCCAGCAGCCCAGGGGTCCTAGCCTTCACCGGGGAGCTGTTTTTT. Its translation: CASSPGVLAFTGELFF.

This clonotype was observed many times. V gene TRBV7-3 combines with J gene TRBJ2-1, with 7 bases fitting TRBD2. After removal of 2 bases from V and 2 bases from J, the junction contained 3 bases not matched to a gene. In germline, CDR1 is SGHTA, CDR2 FQGTGA. This CDR3 has 15 amino acids. In nucleotides, the CDR3 is TGTGCCAGCAGCTTATTGGCGGGGGCCTACAATGAGCAGTTCTTC. Translating it yields CASSLLAGAYNEQFF.

This clonotype rates as medium-sized (0.01 to 0.1%). The rearrangement joins TRBV27 to TRBJ1-1; D not resolved. The CDR3 length is 14 residues. Trimming shortened V by 3 bases and J by 1 base, and 9 bases separated the two germline ends. Germline-derived CDR1 and CDR2 are MNHEY and SMNVEV (reference sequence). The CDR3 sequence is CASSFGPSNTEAFF. In DNA, the CDR3 is TGTGCCAGCAGTTTTGGACCCTCGAACACTGAAGCTTTCTTT.

This chain links TRBV6-2 or TRBV6-3 with TRBJ2-7, with 8 bases aligning to TRBD1. Germline V CDR1 and CDR2: MNHEY, SVGEGT. The CDR3 is 12 amino acids. After removal of 6 bases from V and 7 bases from J, the junction contained 5 bases not matched to a gene. The CDR3 protein is CASSRTGREQYF. The DNA for the CDR3 is TGTGCCAGCAGCAGGACAGGGCGAGAGCAGTACTTC.

The rearrangement links TRBV5-1 to TRBJ2-3, with 10 bases that match TRBD2. V lost 7 bases and J lost 1; bases outside the gene matches: 6. The CDR3 has 15 residues. The V gene's germline CDR1 is SGHRS and CDR2 YFSETQ. The CDR3 region has the DNA TGCGCCAGCGCCCCCCTAGCGGGGGGCACAGATACGCAGTATTTT. Its translation is CASAPLAGGTDTQYF.